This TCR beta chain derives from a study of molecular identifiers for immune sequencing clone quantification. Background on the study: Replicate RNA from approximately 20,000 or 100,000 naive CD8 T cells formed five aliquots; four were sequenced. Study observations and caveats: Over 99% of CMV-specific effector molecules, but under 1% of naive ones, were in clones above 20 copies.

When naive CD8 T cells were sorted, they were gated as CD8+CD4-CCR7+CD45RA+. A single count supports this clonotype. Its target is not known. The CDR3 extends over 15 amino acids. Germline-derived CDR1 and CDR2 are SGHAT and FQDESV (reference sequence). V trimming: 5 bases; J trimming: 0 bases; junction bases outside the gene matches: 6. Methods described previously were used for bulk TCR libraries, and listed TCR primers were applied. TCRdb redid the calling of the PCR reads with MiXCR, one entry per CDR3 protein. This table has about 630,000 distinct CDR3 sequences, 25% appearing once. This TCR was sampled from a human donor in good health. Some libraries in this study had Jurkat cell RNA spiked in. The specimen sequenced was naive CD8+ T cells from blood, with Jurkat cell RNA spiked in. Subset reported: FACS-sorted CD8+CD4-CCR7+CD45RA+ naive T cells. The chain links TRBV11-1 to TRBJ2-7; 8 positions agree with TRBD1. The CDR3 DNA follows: TGTGCCAGCAGCCCAGGGGGCTCCAGCTCCTACGAGCAGTACTTC. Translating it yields CASSPGGSSSYEQYF.